The 17 T cell receptor beta chains listed next were all sequenced from one sample in a study of blood T cell repertoires in COVID-19. Method: immunoSEQ multiplex PCR; TCRdb's copy keeps in-frame clones and lacks some. The sample lists about 150,000 clones; about four fifths were seen once. The sequenced material came from peripheral blood. All receptors come from a woman aged 55-75 years with acute or convalescent COVID-19.

The chain links TRBV6-6 to TRBJ2-7, with D possibly being TRBD2 (5 bases). Per the germline V gene, CDR1 is MNHNY and CDR2 is SVGAGI (reference sequence). With 5 bases removed from V and 6 bases from J, the gap between germline ends came to 14 bases. There are 13 residues in the CDR3. This CDR3 is CASSDRTAPEQYV. The CDR3, as DNA: TGTGCCAGCAGTGACCGGACTGCCCCCGAGCAGTACGTC.

Note on this clone: Other nucleotide sequences in the sample specify the same CDR3. The chain carries TRBV24-1 and TRBJ2-2; TRBD2 matches 12 bases. The CDR3 spans 18 residues. Losses at the gene ends were 3 bases for V and 1 base for J; bases not matched to a gene: 5. Germline V gene data show CDR1 as KGHDR and CDR2 as SFDVKD. The CDR3 DNA sequence: TGTGCCACCAGTGATCCGACTAGCGGGGGCCTGAACACCGGGGAGCTGTTTTTT. Its protein is CATSDPTSGGLNTGELFF.

This CDR3 reads CASSTTWGGRTDTQYF. DNA of the CDR3: TGTGCCAGTAGTACGACTTGGGGGGGTCGCACAGATACGCAGTATTTT. This sequence joins TRBV19 and TRBJ2-3, with 7 bases aligning to TRBD2. The CDR3 spans 16 residues. The junction had 8 bases not matched to a gene; V was cut back by 4 bases and J by 1 base. The germline CDR1 and CDR2 sequences are LNHDA and SQIVND (reference sequence). The entire variable domain, with the rest obtained from reference TRBV19 and TRBJ2-3, is as follows: DGGITQSPKYLFRKEGQNVTLSCEQNLNHDAMYWYRQDPGQGLRLIYYSQIVNDFQKGDIAEGYSVSREKKESFPLTVTSAQKNPTAFYLCASSTTWGGRTDTQYFGPGTRLTVL.

CDR3 DNA sequence: TGTGCCAGCAGCCTCCCGGGACAGACCACCGGGGAGCTGTTTTTT. Protein: CASSLPGQTTGELFF. The V call is TRBV7-3, the J call TRBJ2-2, with TRBD1 identical over 7 bases. CDR1 and CDR2 (germline): SGHTA, FQGTGA. The CDR3 has 15 amino acids. With V trimmed by 5 bases and J by 4 bases, 7 bases remained unmatched.

The V call is TRBV5-5, the J call TRBJ1-5; weak D call: TRBD1 (6 bases). Between the trimmed V and J ends, which lost 4 bases and 6 bases, there was a span of 14 bases. From germline, CDR1 is SGHKS and CDR2 YYEKEE (reference sequence). The CDR3 contains 14 residues. The CDR3 region is CASSEVRGSQPQHF. For the CDR3, the DNA is TGTGCCAGCAGCGAGGTCAGGGGCAGTCAGCCCCAGCATTTT.

The chain combines TRBV3-1 (or the pseudogene TRBV3-2) with TRBJ1-5; unclear D gene. With 1 base removed from V and 4 bases from J, the gap between germline ends came to 17 bases. Germline V CDR1 and CDR2: LGHDT, YNNKEL (reference sequence). CDR3 size: 17 residues. The CDR3 is CASSQGPYGARNQPQHF. CDR3 coding DNA: TGTGCCAGCAGCCAAGGCCCCTATGGAGCGCGTAATCAGCCCCAGCATTTT.

The V call is TRBV27, the J call TRBJ2-3; 10 nucleotides match TRBD1. Trimming removed 0 bases from V and 4 bases from J; junction bases left unmatched: 4. The germline V gene has CDR1 MNHEY and CDR2 SMNVEV (reference sequence). The CDR3 is 16 amino acids. In DNA form, the CDR3 reads TGTGCCAGCAGTTTATCGGTGACAGGGGGCGCAGATACGCAGTATTTT. It codes for CASSLSVTGGADTQYF.

The chain recombines TRBV7-9 with TRBJ2-3, with D unclear. Deletions cut 2 bases from V and 2 bases from J, with 11 bases between. Per germline, CDR1 SEHNR and CDR2 FQNEAQ (reference sequence). This CDR3 contains 15 residues. The CDR3 region is CASSLLLPLTDTQYF. CDR3 in DNA: TGTGCCAGCAGCTTACTCCTCCCTCTCACAGATACGCAGTATTTT.

The chain carries TRBV3-1 (or the pseudogene TRBV3-2) and TRBJ1-2, with 8 bases identical to TRBD1. Per the germline V gene, CDR1 is LGHDT and CDR2 is YNNKEL (reference sequence). This CDR3 has 14 amino acids. The V and J ends lost 4 bases and 4 bases, in that order; junction bases with no gene match: 5. The CDR3 nucleotides read TGTGCCAGCAGCCTCCCGGACAGGGCCTATGGCTACACCTTC. It specifies CASSLPDRAYGYTF.

This clone was seen only once. This sequence joins TRBV18 and TRBJ1-1; 7 nucleotides align to TRBD1. J gave up 1 base and V 8 bases, and 1 base lay outside the gene matches. The germline V gene has CDR1 KGHSH and CDR2 LQKENI. This CDR3 comprises 12 residues. The CDR3 protein is CASRQGNTEAFF. CDR3 in DNA: TGTGCCAGCCGACAGGGGAACACTGAAGCTTTCTTT.

This rearrangement joins TRBV11-2 to TRBJ1-4; TRBD1 might be the D (5 bases). Trimming took 0 bases from V and 0 from J, leaving 8 bases between them. Germline V CDR1 and CDR2: SGHAT, FQNNGV. The CDR3 loop spans 16 amino acids. The CDR3 bases are TGTGCCAGCAGCTTAGATCGGGGGTCAACTAATGAAAAACTGTTTTTT. It is translated as CASSLDRGSTNEKLFF.

For this clone: The sample has other DNA sequences that encode this CDR3 too. The rearrangement links TRBV5-1 to TRBJ2-2, with 9 bases identical to TRBD2. The CDR3 loop spans 16 amino acids. The junction had 4 bases not matched to a gene; V was cut back by 1 base and J by 3 bases. Germline CDR1 reads SGHRS; CDR2 reads YFSETQ. This CDR3 is CASSLRVAGDTGELFF. In nucleotides, the CDR3 is TGCGCCAGCAGCTTGCGGGTAGCGGGGGACACCGGGGAGCTGTTTTTT.

V is TRBV5-1 and J is TRBJ2-5; D is possibly TRBD1 (8 bases). Germline V gene lookup returns CDR1 SGHRS and CDR2 YFSETQ. The V gene lost 2 bases and the J gene lost 4 bases, with 21 bases spanning the gap. This CDR3 is 17 amino acids long. CDR3: CASSLPTGGGIGETQYF. The CDR3 DNA follows: TGCGCCAGCAGCTTACCCACAGGGGGAGGGATCGGAGAGACCCAGTACTTC. Looking up the rest from reference TRBV5-1 and TRBJ2-5 gives the full variable domain: KAGVTQTPRYLIKTRGQQVTLSCSPISGHRSVSWYQQTPGQGLQFLFEYFSETQRNKGNFPGRFSGRQFSNSRSEMNVSTLELGDSALYLCASSLPTGGGIGETQYFGPGTRLLVL.

The V call is TRBV7-9, the J call TRBJ1-6; 7 bases map to TRBD1. The CDR3 length is 14 residues. Germline assignment: CDR1 SEHNR and CDR2 FQNEAQ (reference sequence). V lost 4 bases and J lost 10; bases outside the gene matches: 7. The CDR3: CASSYTGVGSPLHF. CDR3 in DNA: TGTGCCAGCAGCTATACAGGGGTTGGGTCACCCCTCCACTTT.

This chain links TRBV10-3 with TRBJ2-3; 11 bases map to TRBD2. The V and J ends lost 9 bases and 3 bases, in that order; junction bases with no gene match: 2. CDR1 and CDR2 from the germline V gene are ENHRY and SYGVKD. CDR3 length equals 13 residues. CDR3 DNA: TGTGCCATATCTAGCGGGGGGACAGATACGCAGTATTTT. Translation: CAISSGGTDTQYF.

The rearrangement links TRBV2 to TRBJ1-2; 8 bases agree with TRBD1. After removal of 6 bases from V and 0 bases from J, the junction contained 0 bases not matched to a gene. This CDR3 comprises 13 residues. The germline V gene has CDR1 SNHLY and CDR2 FYNNEI. In nucleotides, the CDR3 is TGTGCCAGCAGACAGGGGGCTAACTATGGCTACACCTTC. It yields the protein CASRQGANYGYTF.

The chain is built from TRBV9 and TRBJ2-5, with 9 bases identical to TRBD1. The CDR3 sequence is 16 residues long. V lost 3 bases and J lost 3; bases outside the gene matches: 9. CDR1 is SGDLS and CDR2 is YYNGEE in the germline V gene. In DNA, the CDR3 is TGTGCCAGCAGCGCCCAAACAGGGGGCCCTAAAGAGACCCAGTACTTC. Translating gives CASSAQTGGPKETQYF.